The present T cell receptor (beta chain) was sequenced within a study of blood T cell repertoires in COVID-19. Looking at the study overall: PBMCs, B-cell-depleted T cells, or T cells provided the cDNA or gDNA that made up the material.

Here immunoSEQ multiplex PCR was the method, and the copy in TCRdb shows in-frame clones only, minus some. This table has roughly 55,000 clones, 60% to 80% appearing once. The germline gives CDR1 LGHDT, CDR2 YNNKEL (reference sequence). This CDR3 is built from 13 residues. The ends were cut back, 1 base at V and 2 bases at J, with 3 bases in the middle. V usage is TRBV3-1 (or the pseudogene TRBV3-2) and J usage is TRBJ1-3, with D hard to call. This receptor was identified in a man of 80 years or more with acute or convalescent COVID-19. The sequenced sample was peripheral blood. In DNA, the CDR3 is TGTGCCAGCAGCCAAGTAGCTGGAAACACCATATATTTT. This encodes CASSQVAGNTIYF.